This T cell receptor (beta chain) was sequenced in a study of identical twins. Findings of the study overall: Some out-of-frame alpha sequences were shared by twins, and these showed excess low generation probability. There is a chance that invariant MAIT and iNKT cells partially muddied zero-insertion analyses.

Each donor was a healthy Caucasian. There are a few counts of this clonotype. Antigen: not known. TCRdb recomputed calls from the 5' RACE reads with MiXCR, one row per CDR3 protein. The data show about 810,000 distinct CDR3 sequences, more than 9% seen once. The germline V and J ends were trimmed by 0 bases and 7 bases, with 16 bases remaining between them. There are 15 residues in the CDR3. The germline CDR1 and CDR2 sequences are SGHDT and YYEEEE. The data were also submitted as part of a second study, on yellow fever vaccine responses in identical twins.

Sequencing was carried out using PBMCs. J is TRBJ1-2 and V is TRBV5-6; D is unresolved. The sequence came from a woman between 18 and 30 years old in good health. The CDR3 DNA is TGTGCCAGCAGCTTGGTAGGAGCCCAAGGATTTGGCTACACCTTC. As protein: CASSLVGAQGFGYTF.